This entry describes one T cell receptor (beta chain). Antigen specificity is unknown. This entry is derived from a study of monozygotic twins with inflammatory bowel disease. Study-level points and caveats: Discordant twins showed the same repertoire similarity as concordant twins, possibly from limited power. Added variability in patient repertoires may stem from differing immunosuppressive treatments.

The CDR3 totals 16 residues. Germline V lookup: CDR1 SGHVS, CDR2 FQNEAQ. Generation of cDNA took place in eight separate reactions per sample. Reanalyzing the 5' RACE reads, TCRdb keeps one entry per CDR3 protein, without DNA. The clone table shows around 380,000 distinct CDR3 sequences, with the ten largest holding 2% to 3%. The clonotype comes from a human donor with ulcerative colitis or Crohn's disease, or a healthy co-twin of an affected twin (not recorded which). This chain joins TRBV7-8 and TRBJ1-4; TCRdb's D gene call, TRBD1, goes unchecked for lack of DNA. The sample taken for sequencing was blood. CDR3 residues: CASSPRGLGTNEKLFF.